The 32 T cell receptor beta chains presented below share a single source sample, sequenced in a study of cytomegalovirus exposure and HLA in healthy donors. Amplification used 60 Vbeta primers and 13 Jbeta primers. Clones were sequenced by immunoSEQ multiplex PCR, and TCRdb holds only the in-frame ones, with some missing. The sample lists some 98,000 clones; approximately 80% were seen once. Sequenced: PBMCs. These receptors came from a human donor in good health.

The chain carries TRBV4-1 and TRBJ1-2, with 8 bases matching TRBD1. This CDR3 contains 15 residues. Germline CDR1 is MGHRA and CDR2 is YSYEKL. Trimming removed 5 bases from V and 8 bases from J; junction bases left unmatched: 13. The CDR3 region has the DNA TGCGCCAGCAGCACCTGGACAGGGCAAGGGAGAGGCTACACCTTC. Amino acids: CASSTWTGQGRGYTF.

This clone was seen a single time. The chain employs TRBV5-1 and TRBJ1-6; maybe TRBD1 (5 bases). Trimming took 0 bases from V and 9 from J, leaving 16 bases between them. CDR1 and CDR2 (germline): SGHRS, YFSETQ. CDR3 length: 16 residues. The CDR3 spells CASSLAGTAWFSPLHF. The CDR3 DNA is TGCGCCAGCAGCTTGGCAGGGACTGCCTGGTTTTCACCCCTCCACTTT.

The chain combines TRBV30 with TRBJ2-3, with D maybe TRBD2 (5 bases). Germline CDR1 reads GTSNPN; CDR2 reads SVGIG (reference sequence). The CDR3 has 16 amino acids. The V end lost 2 bases, the J end lost 2 bases, and 17 bases lay between the germline ends. For the CDR3, the DNA is TGTGCCTGGAGTTACGGAGGCAGGATGTACACAGATACGCAGTATTTT. Protein product: CAWSYGGRMYTDTQYF.

The rearrangement links TRBV19 to TRBJ1-5; D perhaps matches TRBD1 (5 bases). The CDR3 has 15 residues. Between the trimmed V and J ends, which lost 9 bases and 2 bases, there was a span of 17 bases. The germline CDR1 and CDR2 sequences are LNHDA and SQIVND (reference sequence). This CDR3 reads CASTLQGGGNQPQHF. The CDR3 region has the DNA TGTGCCAGCACCCTTCAGGGTGGGGGCAATCAGCCCCAGCATTTT.

CDR3 sequence reads: CASSPLRDRPNTEAFF. CDR3 nucleotides: TGTGCCAGCAGCCCCCTCCGGGACAGACCCAACACTGAAGCTTTCTTT. The V and J genes are TRBV14 and TRBJ1-1; 7 bases are a match to TRBD1. The CDR3 is 16 amino acids. Germline loops: CDR1 SGHDN, CDR2 FVKESK. The ends lost 4 bases at V and 2 bases at J; junction bases unmatched: 10.

V and J are TRBV11-2 and TRBJ2-7; 7 nucleotides match TRBD2. Germline V lookup: CDR1 SGHAT, CDR2 FQNNGV. The CDR3 sequence is 15 residues long. V dropped 7 bases and J dropped 6; count of bases not matched to a gene: 15. CDR3 coding DNA: TGTGCCAGCACTCCTGATGGGCGGGAGAATGGCGAGCAGTACTTC. It yields the protein CASTPDGRENGEQYF.

This clone was detected a few times. The gene calls are TRBV6-5 and TRBJ2-1; TRBD2 matches at 8 bases. V trimming: 2 bases; J trimming: 0 bases; junction bases outside the gene matches: 3. CDR1 is MNHEY and CDR2 is SVGAGI in the germline V gene. The CDR3 totals 16 residues. Written as DNA, the CDR3 is TGTGCCAGCAGTTACAGCACTAGCGGCTCCTACAATGAGCAGTTCTTC. Its protein product is CASSYSTSGSYNEQFF.

The chain carries TRBV27 and TRBJ1-5; TRBD1 agrees at 10 bases. Germline V gene lookup returns CDR1 MNHEY and CDR2 SMNVEV (reference sequence). CDR3 size: 15 residues. The junction had 3 bases not matched to a gene; V was cut back by 1 base and J by 6 bases. The CDR3 sequence is CASSLLWDRGQPQHF. CDR3 nucleotides: TGTGCCAGCAGTTTATTGTGGGACAGGGGTCAGCCCCAGCATTTT.

The J gene is TRBJ1-4, the V gene TRBV7-9, with TRBD1 identical over 9 bases. Germline V CDR1 and CDR2: SEHNR, FQNEAQ (reference sequence). With 5 bases clipped from V and 12 bases from J, the junction kept 10 bases outside the gene matches. The CDR3 runs 14 residues. Written as DNA, the CDR3 is TGTGCCAGCAGCCCTGTCCCGGGACAGGGTCAACTGTTTTTT. It encodes CASSPVPGQGQLFF.

The rearrangement joins TRBV9 to TRBJ2-1; 7 bases are shared with TRBD1. The CDR3 consists of 15 residues. Germline V gene lookup returns CDR1 SGDLS and CDR2 YYNGEE. The trim removed 4 bases at V and 8 bases at J, leaving 12 bases unmatched. This CDR3 reads CASSTRQGTVDEQFF. CDR3 sequence (DNA): TGTGCCAGCAGCACTCGACAGGGAACGGTCGATGAGCAGTTCTTC.

The rearrangement links TRBV2 to TRBJ2-1; TRBD2 matches 11 bases. Losses at the gene ends were 6 bases for V and 9 bases for J; bases not matched to a gene: 10. The germline gives CDR1 SNHLY, CDR2 FYNNEI. The CDR3 runs 15 residues. The CDR3 sequence is CASSAGTSGLGEQFF. The CDR3 DNA reads TGTGCCAGCAGCGCCGGGACTAGCGGTTTAGGTGAGCAGTTCTTC.

The chain is built from TRBV25-1 and TRBJ1-5, with a weak D call TRBD1 (5 bases). This CDR3 is built from 16 residues. V dropped 3 bases and J dropped 3 bases, with 15 bases sitting between them. CDR1 is MGHDK, CDR2 SYGVNS, per germline. The CDR3 is CASSDAGGRLNQPQHF. CDR3 sequence (DNA): TGTGCCAGCAGTGACGCCGGGGGACGGCTCAATCAGCCCCAGCATTTT.

The rearrangement uses TRBV7-3 and TRBJ1-1; no clear D. With 1 base removed from V and 0 bases from J, the gap between germline ends came to 12 bases. The CDR3 length is 16 residues. Germline V gene sequence: CDR1 SGHTA, CDR2 FQGTGA. CDR3 DNA sequence: TGTGCCAGCAGCTTAAGCGCAGGCGCCATGAACACTGAAGCTTTCTTT. This encodes CASSLSAGAMNTEAFF.

A few counts support this clone. V usage is TRBV10-1 and J usage is TRBJ2-7, with TRBD1 identical over 10 bases. Looked up from germline, CDR1 is WNHNN and CDR2 is SYGVQD (reference sequence). This CDR3 has 14 amino acids. V gave up 6 bases and J gave up 1 base; unmatched junction bases: 3. This CDR3 is CASSGTGVSYEQYF. The CDR3 region has the DNA TGCGCCAGCAGCGGGACAGGGGTTTCCTACGAGCAGTACTTC.

The rearrangement uses TRBV30 and TRBJ2-7, with 9 bases identical to TRBD1. The J segment lost 4 bases and the V segment lost 6 bases, leaving 4 bases of the junction unmatched. CDR1 is GTSNPN and CDR2 is SVGIG in the germline V gene (reference sequence). This CDR3 has 12 residues. As DNA, the CDR3 is TGTGCCTGCCAACAGGGGGCTTACGAGCAGTACTTC. Translating gives CACQQGAYEQYF.

The J gene is TRBJ2-5, the V gene TRBV7-2; D uncertain. Trimming removed 0 bases at V and 7 bases at J, with 6 bases between. There are 12 residues in the CDR3. Per the germline V gene, CDR1 is SGHTA and CDR2 is FQGNSA. The CDR3 sequence is CASSLAEVTQYF. In DNA form, the CDR3 reads TGTGCCAGCAGCTTAGCTGAGGTGACCCAGTACTTC.

The chain couples TRBV11-3 to TRBJ2-7; 7 nucleotides agree with TRBD1. This CDR3 has 13 amino acids. V lost 5 bases, J lost 3 bases, and 4 bases stayed unmatched. From germline, CDR1 is SGHNT and CDR2 YENEEA. The CDR3 loop reads CASSPGQNYEQYF. The CDR3 region has the DNA TGTGCCAGCAGCCCGGGACAGAACTACGAGCAGTACTTC.

The V and J genes are TRBV25-1 and TRBJ1-2; no definite D call. The length of the CDR3 is 13 residues. Germline V CDR1 and CDR2: MGHDK, SYGVNS. V shed 7 bases and J shed 8 bases, with 17 bases lying between them. The CDR3 coding sequence is TGTGCCAGCAAACTCGGGAATTTAGCCGGCTACACCTTC. Protein: CASKLGNLAGYTF.

The chain carries TRBV6-5 and TRBJ2-5; 8 bases map to TRBD1. The assigned J gene may be wrong: the sequence end matches TRBJ2-7 better. Per germline, CDR1 MNHEY and CDR2 SVGAGI. This CDR3 contains 13 residues. CDR3 region: CASSYTDRVEQYF. In nucleotides, the CDR3 is TGTGCCAGCAGTTACACGGACAGGGTCGAGCAGTACTTC.

Regarding this clone: At one end, the junction sequence differs from germline, possibly due to a read error. V and J are TRBV15 and TRBJ2-7; the match to TRBD2 covers 11 bases. Germline V gene lookup returns CDR1 LNHNV and CDR2 YYDKDF (reference sequence). This CDR3 is 15 amino acids long. CDR3 nucleotides: TGTGCCGCCAGCGGACCTAGCGGGGGGTTTTACGAGCAGTACTTC. Translated, it gives CAASGPSGGFYEQYF.

This chain's CDR3 is CASSAQDIQRTEAFF. The CDR3 DNA follows: TGTGCCAGCAGTGCCCAGGACATTCAAAGGACTGAAGCTTTCTTT. The chain couples TRBV2 to TRBJ1-1; D possibly corresponds to TRBD1 (5 bases). V lost 4 bases and J lost 5, with 17 bases in between. The CDR3 is made up of 15 amino acids. Germline V gene lookup returns CDR1 SNHLY and CDR2 FYNNEI.

This chain uses TRBV7-3 with TRBJ2-2; TRBD1 agrees at 8 bases. In germline, CDR1 is SGHTA, CDR2 FQGTGA. The CDR3 extends over 15 amino acids. V was pared by 5 bases and J by 2 bases, with 4 bases of the junction left unmatched. In DNA, the CDR3 is TGTGCCAGCAGCCGACAGGGGTTTAACACCGGGGAGCTGTTTTTT. It yields the protein CASSRQGFNTGELFF.

The chain has TRBV7-2 and TRBJ2-3, with 10 bases aligning to TRBD2. Per germline, CDR1 SGHTA and CDR2 FQGNSA. With 5 bases clipped from V and 6 bases from J, the junction kept 11 bases outside the gene matches. The CDR3 is 16 amino acids. In nucleotides, the CDR3 is TGTGCCAGCAGCCCCCGCCTCCTAGCGGGAGAGGATACGCAGTATTTT. As protein: CASSPRLLAGEDTQYF.

Notes on this clone: One junction end disagrees with the germline gene, perhaps due to a read error. As DNA, the CDR3 is TGTGCCAGCACTAGCCGGGACAGGGAGGATTTT. Its protein product is CASTSRDREDF. The chain uses TRBV28 and TRBJ1-5; TRBD1 matches 9 bases. The CDR3 contains 11 residues. The germline CDR1 and CDR2 sequences are MDHEN and SYDVKM.

This chain links TRBV19 with TRBJ1-2, with D tentatively TRBD1 (6 bases). CDR3 length: 11 amino acids. V dropped 10 bases and J dropped 4 bases, with 10 bases sitting between them. From germline, CDR1 is LNHDA and CDR2 SQIVND (reference sequence). This CDR3 is CATGGTYGYTF. In DNA, the CDR3 is TGTGCCACTGGGGGCACCTATGGCTACACCTTC.

The V gene is TRBV15, the J gene TRBJ2-5; maybe TRBD2 (5 bases). The CDR3 contains 14 residues. Germline V gene lookup returns CDR1 LNHNV and CDR2 YYDKDF (reference sequence). V was pared by 5 bases and J by 0 bases, with 10 bases between. The CDR3 spells CATSARLHQETQYF. The CDR3 DNA reads TGTGCCACCAGCGCACGACTACACCAAGAGACCCAGTACTTC.

The genes are TRBV14 and TRBJ2-3; 8 nucleotides match TRBD2. The germline CDR1 and CDR2 sequences are SGHDN and FVKESK. V was clipped by 4 bases and J by 8 bases; unmatched bases: 5. The CDR3 spans 13 residues. CDR3 nucleotide sequence: TGTGCCAGCAGCCCCGGACTAGCTATTACGCAGTATTTT. Its translation: CASSPGLAITQYF.

This sequence joins TRBV27 and TRBJ1-3; D ambiguous. The CDR3 consists of 14 residues. Germline V CDR1 and CDR2: MNHEY, SMNVEV (reference sequence). V was pared by 5 bases and J by 1 base, with 9 bases between. The CDR3 region is CASSPLSSGNTIYF. CDR3 bases: TGTGCCAGCAGTCCTCTGAGTTCTGGAAACACCATATATTTT.

V gene TRBV15 combines with J gene TRBJ1-5; 7 bases map to TRBD1. The CDR3 contains 16 residues. Germline assignment: CDR1 LNHNV and CDR2 YYDKDF (reference sequence). Losses at the gene ends were 1 base for V and 3 bases for J; bases not matched to a gene: 6. Written as DNA, the CDR3 is TGTGCCACCAGCAGAGTGGCCAGGGGGGACAATCAGCCCCAGCATTTT. Translation gives CATSRVARGDNQPQHF.

The rearrangement links TRBV19 to TRBJ2-5; TRBD2 might be the D (5 bases). The CDR3 runs 13 residues. Germline loops: CDR1 LNHDA, CDR2 SQIVND (reference sequence). Trimming took 8 bases from V and 1 from J, leaving 11 bases between them. The CDR3 is CASRERAQETQYF. The CDR3 DNA reads as TGTGCCAGTCGGGAAAGGGCCCAAGAGACCCAGTACTTC. Full variable domain (missing parts from reference TRBV19 and TRBJ2-5): DGGITQSPKYLFRKEGQNVTLSCEQNLNHDAMYWYRQDPGQGLRLIYYSQIVNDFQKGDIAEGYSVSREKKESFPLTVTSAQKNPTAFYLCASRERAQETQYFGPGTRLLVL.

This chain connects TRBV7-2 to TRBJ2-1; TRBD1 agrees at 9 bases. V lost 0 bases, J lost 4 bases, and 7 bases stayed unmatched. The germline gives CDR1 SGHTA, CDR2 FQGNSA. This CDR3 is 17 amino acids long. DNA for the CDR3: TGTGCCAGCAGCTTAGCGCGGGGACAGGGAGGTTACAATGAGCAGTTCTTC. Translated, it gives CASSLARGQGGYNEQFF.

The chain joins TRBV19 to TRBJ2-1; 11 bases match TRBD2. Trimming cost V 5 bases and J 5 bases; bases outside gene matches: 14. The V gene's germline CDR1 is LNHDA and CDR2 SQIVND (reference sequence). The CDR3 totals 18 residues. The DNA of the CDR3 is TGTGCCAGTAGTCCCTTACCCCCTCTAGCGGGAGGACACAATGAGCAGTTCTTC. It translates to CASSPLPPLAGGHNEQFF.